The text below deals with one TCR beta chain. Germline V gene sequence: CDR1 SGHAT, CDR2 FQNNGV. V lost 5 bases, J lost 3 bases, and 13 bases stayed unmatched. The CDR3 length is 16 residues. This record comes from a study of blood T cell repertoires in COVID-19. The overall study: Whether acute or convalescent, the COVID-19 samples came from the United States, Italy and Spain.

In the authors' workflow: Nucleated cell number was recorded as an estimate derived from reference gene primer amplification. Repertoires were generated with immunoSEQ multiplex PCR, while TCRdb's copy carries only in-frame clones and drops some. Clone size and V and J calls were adopted from that table, with D and trimming inferred from the DNA. The profile covers about 270,000 clones, with roughly nine tenths appearing a single time and roughly 2.2% taken by the ten largest. The chain has TRBV11-2 and TRBJ2-7; TRBD1 matches at 7 bases. Source material: peripheral blood. The origin of this receptor is a man aged 45-65 years with acute or convalescent COVID-19. The CDR3 DNA is TGTGCCAGCAGCCGCCTCGGGGACAGCGGTTTCTACGAGCAGTACTTC. It codes for CASSRLGDSGFYEQYF.